The 30 T cell receptor beta chains reported below all come from one sample, sequenced in a study of graft-versus-host responses after intestinal transplantation. The protocol was immunoSEQ multiplex PCR, while the TCRdb copy is restricted to in-frame clones and leaves out a portion. The data hold under 20,000 clones, with more than 85% observed a single time. The material sequenced was PBMCs, taken 23 days after intestinal transplant. These receptors were taken from a human patient who received an intestinal transplant, so some T cells may come from the graft donor.

This rearrangement joins TRBV19 to TRBJ1-6; the match to TRBD1 covers 8 bases. V lost 3 bases, J lost 8 bases, and 12 bases stayed unmatched. Germline-derived CDR1 and CDR2 are LNHDA and SQIVND (reference sequence). The CDR3 covers 17 residues. Here the CDR3 reads CASSIRGQGLADSPLHF. The CDR3 bases are TGTGCCAGTAGTATCAGAGGACAGGGATTAGCGGATTCACCCCTCCACTTT. The variable domain in full, with the rest retrieved from reference TRBV19 and TRBJ1-6, is DGGITQSPKYLFRKEGQNVTLSCEQNLNHDAMYWYRQDPGQGLRLIYYSQIVNDFQKGDIAEGYSVSREKKESFPLTVTSAQKNPTAFYLCASSIRGQGLADSPLHFGNGTRLTVT.

J is TRBJ2-7 and V is TRBV27; D assignment may be TRBD1 or TRBD2 (6 bases each). V was trimmed by 1 base and J by 2 bases, leaving 15 bases between them. There are 16 residues in the CDR3. The germline gives CDR1 MNHEY, CDR2 SMNVEV (reference sequence). CDR3 coding DNA: TGTGCCAGCAGTTTATTCCCGGGGGCGCCTACCTACGAGCAGTACTTC. Its translation is CASSLFPGAPTYEQYF.

The J gene is TRBJ1-1, the V gene TRBV27, with D hard to call. Trimming cost V 7 bases and J 0 bases, with 18 bases left between them. This CDR3 comprises 16 residues. Per the germline V gene, CDR1 is MNHEY and CDR2 is SMNVEV (reference sequence). The DNA for the CDR3 is TGTGCCAGCAAACCCCTCGAGGGCGGAATGAACACTGAAGCTTTCTTT. This gives the protein CASKPLEGGMNTEAFF.

This clone was recorded once. The chain is built from TRBV10-3 and TRBJ2-1; D remains unclear. V was shortened by 2 bases and J by 4 bases, with 6 bases between the two germline ends. The CDR3 length is 13 residues. Germline CDR1 reads ENHRY; CDR2 reads SYGVKD. The CDR3 is CAISELGYNEQFF. CDR3 in DNA: TGTGCCATCAGTGAGCTAGGTTACAATGAGCAGTTCTTC.

The V and J genes are TRBV6-5 and TRBJ2-7, with 7 nucleotides matching TRBD1. J gave up 5 bases and V 7 bases, and 5 bases lay outside the gene matches. Germline V lookup: CDR1 MNHEY, CDR2 SVGAGI. This CDR3 is built from 12 residues. In DNA form, the CDR3 reads TGTGCCAGCAATGGGCAGGGGGACGAGCAGTACTTC. Amino acids: CASNGQGDEQYF.

The genes are TRBV5-5 and TRBJ2-7; perhaps TRBD1 as D (6 bases). The CDR3 runs to 14 residues. Trimming cost V 7 bases and J 0 bases, with 14 bases left between them. From germline, CDR1 is SGHKS and CDR2 YYEKEE (reference sequence). The CDR3, as DNA: TGTGCCAGCTCACAGGGATGGAGCTCCTACGAGCAGTACTTC. Amino acids: CASSQGWSSYEQYF.

This clone was seen a handful of times. The chain links TRBV5-8 to TRBJ2-5; D unresolved. Trimming shortened V by 0 bases and J by 0 bases, and 3 bases separated the two germline ends. Germline assignment: CDR1 SGHTS and CDR2 YDEGEE. The CDR3 extends over 13 amino acids. The CDR3 nucleotides are TGTGCCAGCAGCTTGGACTACCAAGAGACCCAGTACTTC. This encodes CASSLDYQETQYF.

This clone occurred once. The chain has TRBV29-1 and TRBJ2-7, with D hard to call. The CDR3 is made up of 12 amino acids. The germline V and J ends were trimmed by 1 base and 3 bases, with 7 bases remaining between them. The germline gives CDR1 SQVTM, CDR2 ANQGSEA. In DNA form, the CDR3 reads TGCAGCGTTGAAGTTAGCTACTACGAGCAGTACTTC. Its translation is CSVEVSYYEQYF.

This CDR3 reads CASSLRGGARQPQHF. The CDR3 DNA reads TGCGCCAGCAGCTTGAGGGGGGGGGCCAGGCAGCCCCAGCATTTT. The chain is built from TRBV5-1 and TRBJ1-5; D may be TRBD1 (6 bases). Germline V gene data show CDR1 as SGHRS and CDR2 as YFSETQ. V lost 1 base and J lost 7, with 15 bases in between. The CDR3 loop spans 15 amino acids.

The J gene is TRBJ2-1, the V gene TRBV19; the D is unclear. V was pared by 6 bases and J by 2 bases, with 14 bases between. CDR1 and CDR2 from the germline V gene are LNHDA and SQIVND (reference sequence). The CDR3 covers 15 residues. The CDR3 is CASRLTDGTYNEQFF. The CDR3 region has the DNA TGTGCCAGTAGGCTAACAGACGGAACCTACAATGAGCAGTTCTTC.

This chain links TRBV27 with TRBJ2-3; D may match TRBD1 or TRBD2 (5 bases each). The germline gives CDR1 MNHEY, CDR2 SMNVEV (reference sequence). Trimming took off 6 bases at V and 3 bases at J, with 13 bases between the two ends. The CDR3 has 14 amino acids. CDR3 bases: TGTGCCAGCAGCCTAGGGGACGTGACAGATACGCAGTATTTT. As protein: CASSLGDVTDTQYF.

This clone has a single count. This chain uses TRBV6-6 with TRBJ1-1, with D perhaps matching TRBD1 (6 bases). V was trimmed by 6 bases and J by 4 bases, leaving 18 bases between them. CDR1 and CDR2 from the germline V gene are MNHNY and SVGAGI (reference sequence). The CDR3 covers 15 residues. The CDR3 DNA sequence: TGTGCCAGCAGAAAATACAGGGTTGACGGCACTGAAGCTTTCTTT. Protein product: CASRKYRVDGTEAFF.

The J gene is TRBJ1-1, the V gene TRBV7-9; no reliable D call. Per the germline V gene, CDR1 is SEHNR and CDR2 is FQNEAQ (reference sequence). V lost 0 bases to trimming and J lost 3 bases, with 17 bases between them. The CDR3 contains 17 residues. CDR3 in amino acids: CASSLAEVAGWDTEAFF. In DNA form, the CDR3 reads TGTGCCAGCAGCTTAGCAGAGGTGGCAGGCTGGGACACTGAAGCTTTCTTT.

V and J are TRBV19 and TRBJ2-1; 13 bases map to TRBD2. CDR3 length equals 17 residues. V was clipped by 3 bases and J by 6 bases; unmatched bases: 8. The germline V gene has CDR1 LNHDA and CDR2 SQIVND (reference sequence). The CDR3 DNA reads as TGTGCCAGTAGTATGAAAGGACTAGCGGGAGCGCCCAATGAGCAGTTCTTC. Its translation: CASSMKGLAGAPNEQFF.

This chain uses TRBV4-1 with TRBJ2-1; 7 bases are shared with TRBD1. This CDR3 region has 18 residues. Germline loops: CDR1 MGHRA, CDR2 YSYEKL. With V trimmed by 0 bases and J by 8 bases, 16 bases remained unmatched. The CDR3: CASSQDAPRTGLLDEQFF. As DNA, the CDR3 is TGCGCCAGCAGCCAAGATGCCCCTCGGACAGGTTTGTTGGATGAGCAGTTCTTC.

The CDR3 reads CASSPIPGQGNSYEQYF. The CDR3 nucleotides read TGTGCCAGCAGCCCGATTCCGGGACAGGGAAATTCCTACGAGCAGTACTTC. V gene TRBV7-9 combines with J gene TRBJ2-7; 9 bases fit TRBD1. Germline CDR1 and CDR2: SEHNR and FQNEAQ (reference sequence). The CDR3 runs 17 residues. Losses at the gene ends were 5 bases for V and 1 base for J; bases not matched to a gene: 12.

The chain combines TRBV7-9 with TRBJ2-3; D unclear. V was cut by 5 bases and J by 5 bases, with 11 bases left in between. Germline V gene sequence: CDR1 SEHNR, CDR2 FQNEAQ (reference sequence). The CDR3 contains 13 residues. This CDR3 reads CASSLPWEDTQYF. CDR3 coding DNA: TGTGCCAGCAGCCTACCTTGGGAAGATACGCAGTATTTT.

The V and J genes are TRBV2 and TRBJ2-3, with D unclear. The CDR3 runs 15 residues. Germline V CDR1 and CDR2: SNHLY, FYNNEI. V shed 0 bases and J shed 3 bases, with 10 bases lying between them. CDR3 amino acids: CASSEAWGRTDTQYF. The CDR3 DNA sequence: TGTGCCAGCAGTGAAGCGTGGGGTCGAACAGATACGCAGTATTTT. The full variable domain, its missing parts supplied by reference TRBV2 and TRBJ2-3, is EPEVTQTPSHQVTQMGQEVILRCVPISNHLYFYWYRQILGQKVEFLVSFYNNEISEKSEIFDDQFSVERPDGSNFTLKIRSTKLEDSAMYFCASSEAWGRTDTQYFGPGTRLTVL.

The genes are TRBV2 and TRBJ1-2; TRBD1 is a possible D gene (6 bases). The CDR3 is 21 residues long. Per germline, CDR1 SNHLY and CDR2 FYNNEI. V shed 3 bases and J shed 4 bases, with 33 bases lying between them. CDR3 coding DNA: TGTGCCAGCAGTGATTATTTCCCAAAACGGGGGCGCGAAGGGTCGGCCTATGGCTACACCTTC. This codes for CASSDYFPKRGREGSAYGYTF.

This chain uses TRBV6-5 with TRBJ1-1, with a weak D call TRBD1 (5 bases). The length of the CDR3 is 14 residues. Between the trimmed V and J ends, which lost 0 bases and 11 bases, there was a span of 16 bases. CDR1 is MNHEY, CDR2 SVGAGI, per germline. CDR3: CASSYSLAGYDAFF. In nucleotides, the CDR3 is TGTGCCAGCAGTTACTCGCTAGCAGGGTATGACGCTTTCTTT.

The V and J genes are TRBV9 and TRBJ2-5, with D tentatively TRBD1 (6 bases). Germline assignment: CDR1 SGDLS and CDR2 YYNGEE. The CDR3 has 15 residues. V lost 2 bases and J 5 bases, leaving 16 bases between the germline ends. The CDR3 region is CASSVSGTPRETQYF. DNA for the CDR3: TGTGCCAGCAGCGTCTCCGGGACACCCAGGGAGACCCAGTACTTC.

In this sample, this clone turned up a few times. This sequence joins TRBV27 and TRBJ1-1; tentative D call: TRBD1 (5 bases). This CDR3 comprises 13 residues. The germline V gene encodes CDR1 MNHEY and CDR2 SMNVEV (reference sequence). The V end was cut by 3 bases, the J end by 6 bases, with 11 bases between. The CDR3 coding sequence is TGTGCCAGCAGTTTTGGGGGGGGAGCTGAAGCTTTCTTT. It yields the protein CASSFGGGAEAFF.

The V gene is TRBV27, the J gene TRBJ1-1; D not resolved. V was cut by 5 bases and J by 11 bases, with 15 bases left in between. The germline V gene has CDR1 MNHEY and CDR2 SMNVEV (reference sequence). The CDR3 has 12 residues. The CDR3 spells CASSPRGELAFF. Written as DNA, the CDR3 is TGTGCCAGCAGTCCTCGGGGAGAACTGGCTTTCTTT.

This chain connects TRBV7-8 to TRBJ2-1; 11 nucleotides line up with TRBD1. The germline CDR1 and CDR2 sequences are SGHVS and FQNEAQ. The CDR3 has 17 residues. V was clipped by 5 bases and J by 8 bases; unmatched bases: 14. This CDR3 reads CASSPYQRTGGSDEQFF. The CDR3 nucleotides read TGTGCCAGCAGCCCATACCAGAGGACAGGGGGCTCGGATGAGCAGTTCTTC.

The chain recombines TRBV5-1 with TRBJ1-1; 12 nucleotides line up with TRBD1. CDR3 length: 18 amino acids. The V gene's germline CDR1 is SGHRS and CDR2 YFSETQ. V was pared by 0 bases and J by 1 base, with 7 bases of the junction left unmatched. CDR3 residues: CASSLVWGQGAPNTEAFF. As DNA, the CDR3 is TGCGCCAGCAGCTTGGTTTGGGGACAGGGGGCCCCGAACACTGAAGCTTTCTTT.

The CDR3 DNA sequence: TGTGCCAGCAGCCTTTATAGGGGGACAGGGACCGAAGCTTTCTTT. Amino acid sequence: CASSLYRGTGTEAFF. V is TRBV27 and J is TRBJ1-1; 9 bases align to TRBD1. Germline-derived CDR1 and CDR2 are MNHEY and SMNVEV (reference sequence). V was clipped by 6 bases and J by 8 bases; unmatched bases: 13. The CDR3 length is 15 residues.

This chain uses TRBV4-2 with TRBJ2-1, with 11 bases matching TRBD2. CDR1 is LGHNA and CDR2 is YNFKEQ in the germline V gene. The length of the CDR3 is 19 residues. The V segment lost 0 bases and the J segment 5 bases; nucleotides outside the gene matches: 12. CDR3 sequence: CASSQDRLLGLADHNEQFF. The CDR3 bases are TGTGCCAGCAGCCAAGACAGGTTATTGGGACTAGCGGACCACAATGAGCAGTTCTTC.

The chain joins TRBV28 to TRBJ2-1; perhaps TRBD2 as D (6 bases). Trimming pared 8 bases from V and 5 bases from J, leaving 22 bases between. This CDR3 is 16 amino acids long. Germline V gene sequence: CDR1 MDHEN, CDR2 SYDVKM. The CDR3 DNA reads TGTGCCAGCCGCCTGCCAGGGAGGCTGGGGGACAATGAGCAGTTCTTC. It yields the protein CASRLPGRLGDNEQFF.

This sequence joins TRBV5-1 and TRBJ1-1; 7 positions match TRBD1. The CDR3 is made up of 17 amino acids. J gave up 1 base and V 4 bases, and 13 bases lay outside the gene matches. The V gene's germline CDR1 is SGHRS and CDR2 YFSETQ. The CDR3 bases are TGCGCCAGCAGCCCTGGGGGACAGCCTCAAGAGAACACTGAAGCTTTCTTT. Its protein is CASSPGGQPQENTEAFF.

J is TRBJ2-7 and V is TRBV5-1; D perhaps matches TRBD1 (5 bases). Germline V gene data show CDR1 as SGHRS and CDR2 as YFSETQ. Trimming pared 2 bases from V and 0 bases from J, leaving 9 bases between. The CDR3 extends over 14 amino acids. DNA for the CDR3: TGCGCCAGCAGCTTTGACAGCAGCTCCTACGAGCAGTACTTC. Translating it yields CASSFDSSSYEQYF.